This paragraph reports one TCR beta chain. The antigen remains undetermined. The study sampled blood at baseline, cycle 4 day 1, and cycle 7 day 1. These data come from a study of OX40 agonist ivuxolimab in advanced cancers. About the study: Ivuxolimab, which patients received intravenously every 2 weeks, was dosed at 0.01 to 10 mg/kg. Those treated in dose escalation had hepatocellular carcinoma, melanoma, renal cell cancer or head and neck cancer. Regarding the study as a whole: Dose levels from 0.1 to 3.0 mg/kg saw CD4+ and CD8+ blood T cells expand clonally by week 6.

The V end lost 3 bases, the J end lost 6 bases, and 21 bases lay between the germline ends. The CDR3 sequence is 16 residues long. Germline values: CDR1 LNHDA, CDR2 SQIVND (reference sequence). TCRdb's copy holds only in-frame clones and misses some; the assay was immunoSEQ multiplex PCR. The table shows about 55,000 clones, with 84% occurring only once. The sequence came from an adult with an advanced solid tumor such as melanoma, head and neck, liver or kidney cancer. Sequencing was performed on CD4+ or CD8+ T cells sorted from blood, taken in a trial of the OX40 agonist ivuxolimab. The rearrangement uses TRBV19 and TRBJ2-7; D could derive from TRBD1 or TRBD2 (5 bases each). CDR3 sequence: CASSMLQSLGAGEQYF. CDR3 bases: TGTGCCAGTAGTATGTTGCAGTCCTTAGGGGCGGGCGAGCAGTACTTC. Drawing the rest from reference TRBV19 and TRBJ2-7, the complete variable domain is DGGITQSPKYLFRKEGQNVTLSCEQNLNHDAMYWYRQDPGQGLRLIYYSQIVNDFQKGDIAEGYSVSREKKESFPLTVTSAQKNPTAFYLCASSMLQSLGAGEQYFGPGTRLTVT.